A selection of T cell receptor beta chains follows, all from one sample in a study of CD8 T cells in ankylosing spondylitis. MiXCR, applied by TCRdb to the 5' RACE reads, yields one record per CDR3 protein. This table holds 130,000 or so distinct CDR3 sequences, roughly a sixth found once. Sample: blood, either unsorted or a sorted T cell fraction (not recorded which). The receptor source for this set is a male donor with ankylosing spondylitis. Each CDR3 is given with its conserved first and last residue. A D gene is named only where the DNA matches it firmly. The size of a clone is reported for some rows only, either as once, few or many, or as a class for expanded clones.

clone_size d_call j_call v_call cdr3_aa cdr3_nt
. . TRBJ2-1 TRBV24-1 CATSVGETRNEQFF TGTGCCACCAGTGTGGGGGAGACTAGGAATGAGCAGTTCTTC
few . TRBJ2-7 TRBV10-1 CASKYEQYF TGCGCCAGCAAGTACGAGCAGTACTTC
. TRBD2 TRBJ2-2 TRBV20-1 CSAALAGPYTGELFF TGCAGTGCTGCTCTAGCGGGACCGTACACCGGGGAGCTGTTTTTT
few TRBD2 TRBJ2-1 TRBV7-9 CASSPERENFDEQFF TGTGCCAGCAGCCCAGAGCGGGAGAACTTCGATGAGCAGTTCTTC
few . TRBJ2-7 TRBV14 CASSRGLPSYEQYF TGTGCCAGCAGCCGGGGACTGCCATCCTACGAGCAGTACTTC
. TRBD2 TRBJ2-7 TRBV29-1 CSVAEEIQTSGSLYEQYF TGCAGCGTTGCCGAAGAAATTCAGACTAGCGGGAGCCTATACGAGCAGTACTTC
. . TRBJ2-1 TRBV20-1 CSARAENNEQFF TGCAGTGCTAGAGCCGAAAACAATGAGCAGTTCTTC
. TRBD2 TRBJ2-7 TRBV9 CASSTSGNSYEQYF TGTGCCAGCAGCACTAGCGGGAACTCCTACGAGCAGTACTTC
. . TRBJ2-1 TRBV7-6 CASSSGTRPYNEQFF TGTGCCAGCAGTTCCGGGACCCGGCCCTACAATGAGCAGTTCTTC
. TRBD2 TRBJ2-2 TRBV9 CASSVGREGPTGELFF TGTGCCAGCAGCGTAGGGCGGGAGGGACCCACCGGGGAGCTGTTTTTT
. TRBD1 TRBJ1-1 TRBV27 CASSPRDRDTEAFF TGTGCCAGCAGTCCTCGGGACAGGGACACTGAAGCTTTCTTT
. TRBD1 TRBJ1-4 TRBV4-1 CASSQAASGTGKEKLFF TGCGCCAGCAGCCAAGCGGCGTCCGGGACAGGGAAGGAAAAACTGTTTTTT
few . TRBJ2-1 TRBV24-1 CATSDLRAGGEQFF TGTGCCACCAGTGATTTGAGGGCGGGTGGGGAGCAGTTCTTC
many . TRBJ2-7 TRBV27 CASRSGINSYEQYF TGTGCCAGCAGGAGTGGGATCAACTCCTACGAGCAGTACTTC
. . TRBJ2-1 TRBV28 CASRLVYEQFF TGTGCCAGCAGGCTAGTCTATGAGCAGTTCTTC
. . TRBJ2-7 TRBV6-1 CASNEGGSSYEQYF TGTGCCAGCAATGAGGGGGGAAGCTCCTACGAGCAGTACTTC
. . TRBJ1-3 TRBV19 CASSIAGSGNTIYF TGTGCCAGTAGTATAGCAGGGTCTGGAAACACCATATATTTT
many TRBD1 TRBJ2-1 TRBV14 CASSQAQGAYNEQFF TGTGCCAGCAGCCAAGCTCAGGGGGCCTACAATGAGCAGTTCTTC
few . TRBJ2-3 TRBV28 CASSRRTRTDTQYF TGTGCCAGCAGCCGCAGAACTAGGACAGATACGCAGTATTTT
few . TRBJ2-7 TRBV12-3/TRBV12-4 CASSGNPYEQYF TGTGCCAGCAGTGGCAACCCCTACGAGCAGTACTTC
. . TRBJ2-7 TRBV7-9 CASSPIPGVPYEQYF TGTGCCAGCAGCCCTATTCCGGGGGTCCCCTACGAGCAGTACTTC
. TRBD1 TRBJ2-3 TRBV20-1 CSDRDRGADTQYF TGCAGTGACCGGGACAGGGGAGCAGATACGCAGTATTTT
. . TRBJ1-1 TRBV9 CASSVGEWNTEAFF TGTGCCAGCAGCGTCGGGGAGTGGAACACTGAAGCTTTCTTT
few . TRBJ1-2 TRBV6-5 CASSYGGGYGYTF TGTGCCAGCAGTTACGGGGGGGGCTATGGCTACACCTTC
. TRBD1 TRBJ2-3 TRBV27 CASSIGDSLRTDTQYF TGTGCCAGCAGCATCGGGGACAGTCTACGAACTGATACGCAGTATTTT
few TRBD2 TRBJ2-2 TRBV4-3 CASSQDRLAGTDTGELFF TGCGCCAGCAGCCAAGATCGCCTAGCGGGAACGGACACCGGGGAGCTGTTTTTT
few . TRBJ1-4 TRBV4-1 CASSQGPDYLDRLFF TGCGCCAGCAGCCAAGGGCCGGATTATCTGGATCGGCTGTTTTTT
. . TRBJ2-7 TRBV12-3/TRBV12-4 CASSYGSTYEQYF TGTGCCAGCAGTTACGGCAGTACCTACGAGCAGTACTTC
few . TRBJ2-4 TRBV7-9 CASSFLGVGNIQYF TGTGCCAGCAGCTTCTTAGGGGTTGGAAACATTCAGTACTTC
few . TRBJ2-7 TRBV6-5 CASSYDSRGLEQYF TGTGCCAGCAGTTACGACTCCCGGGGTTTGGAGCAGTACTTC
. . TRBJ1-1 TRBV27 CASSFGLNTEAFF TGTGCCAGCAGTTTCGGTCTGAACACTGAAGCTTTCTTT
few . TRBJ2-7 TRBV4-1 CASSQETGPQGYEQYF TGCGCCAGCAGCCAAGAAACCGGGCCCCAGGGGTACGAGCAGTACTTC
. . TRBJ1-6 TRBV25-1 CASSEPTTEGSSPLHF TGTGCCAGCAGTGAACCTACGACAGAAGGAAGTTCACCCCTCCACTTT
many . TRBJ2-2 TRBV29-1 CSSRQANTGELFF TGCAGCTCACGCCAGGCGAACACCGGGGAGCTGTTTTTT
few . TRBJ2-2 TRBV7-9 CASSHRGGVTGELFF TGTGCCAGCAGCCACAGAGGCGGGGTGACCGGGGAGCTGTTTTTT
. . TRBJ2-7 TRBV27 CASSLKGGGYEQYF TGTGCCAGCTCGTTAAAGGGGGGAGGCTACGAGCAGTACTTC